These T cell receptor beta chains were read from a single sample in a study of CXCR3-negative and CXCR3-positive naive CD8 T cells. TCRdb reprocessed the 5' RACE reads and keeps a single row for each CDR3 protein, giving no DNA. The sample data list roughly 120,000 distinct CDR3 sequences. The specimen was naive CXCR3+ CD8+ T cells from blood. These receptors came from a human donor in good health. Some clones in this sample may be carry-over from other donors' samples. CDR3s include the opening cysteine and the closing phenylalanine or tryptophan.

CDR3 protein: CASSITSGIDYNEQFF
V gene: TRBV6-5
J gene: TRBJ2-1
CDR3 length: 16

CDR3 protein: CASSLVRTGNTEAFF
V gene: TRBV5-1
J gene: TRBJ1-1
CDR3 length: 15

CDR3 protein: CASSLDPPWTGTTYEQYF
V gene: TRBV5-1
J gene: TRBJ2-7
CDR3 length: 18

CDR3 protein: CSVLQEDYGYTF
V gene: TRBV29-1
J gene: TRBJ1-2
CDR3 length: 12

CDR3 protein: CASSYSGLTEAFF
V gene: TRBV6-2/TRBV6-3
J gene: TRBJ1-1
CDR3 length: 13

CDR3 protein: CASSYDPPQPQHF
V gene: TRBV6-6
J gene: TRBJ1-5
CDR3 length: 13

CDR3 protein: CASSLGVAGDYISSYNEQFF
V gene: TRBV5-6
J gene: TRBJ2-1
CDR3 length: 20

CDR3 protein: CASSWIPNRAEGNQPQHF
V gene: TRBV5-5
J gene: TRBJ1-5
CDR3 length: 18

CDR3 protein: CASTTGSNEQYF
V gene: TRBV27
J gene: TRBJ2-7
CDR3 length: 12

CDR3 protein: CASSVDGVSNQPQHF
V gene: TRBV9
J gene: TRBJ1-5
CDR3 length: 15

CDR3 protein: CASKVAGEHYGYTF
V gene: TRBV27
J gene: TRBJ1-2
CDR3 length: 14

CDR3 protein: CASSYQSPNLYGYTF
V gene: TRBV6-5
J gene: TRBJ1-2
CDR3 length: 15

CDR3 protein: CASSHLTAPGQGFPGELFF
V gene: TRBV3-1
J gene: TRBJ2-2
CDR3 length: 19

CDR3 protein: CASSGTGGSTGELFF
V gene: TRBV25-1
J gene: TRBJ2-2
CDR3 length: 15

CDR3 protein: CSARDLGTASYEQYF
V gene: TRBV20-1
J gene: TRBJ2-7
CDR3 length: 15

CDR3 protein: CASSEPTGENEQYF
V gene: TRBV6-1
J gene: TRBJ2-7
CDR3 length: 14

CDR3 protein: CASSDGTSSYNEQFF
V gene: TRBV5-1
J gene: TRBJ2-1
CDR3 length: 15

CDR3 protein: CASSSRTGGNEQYF
V gene: TRBV28
J gene: TRBJ2-7
CDR3 length: 14

CDR3 protein: CASTPRGAQPQHF
V gene: TRBV28
J gene: TRBJ1-5
CDR3 length: 13

CDR3 protein: CATSRGLGEASYEQYF
V gene: TRBV15
J gene: TRBJ2-7
CDR3 length: 16

CDR3 protein: CASGLGQGEAFF
V gene: TRBV12-5
J gene: TRBJ1-1
CDR3 length: 12

CDR3 protein: CASSPNTKIYGYTF
V gene: TRBV28
J gene: TRBJ1-2
CDR3 length: 14

CDR3 protein: CASSLPNSYEQYF
V gene: TRBV7-6
J gene: TRBJ2-7
CDR3 length: 13

CDR3 protein: CASSLAGTGSYEQYF
V gene: TRBV7-9
J gene: TRBJ2-7
CDR3 length: 15

CDR3 protein: CASSAGTSGIGSYNEQFF
V gene: TRBV7-3
J gene: TRBJ2-1
CDR3 length: 18

CDR3 protein: CASSEETGKTEAFF
V gene: TRBV10-1
J gene: TRBJ1-1
CDR3 length: 14

CDR3 protein: CASSDRGLETQYF
V gene: TRBV19
J gene: TRBJ2-5
CDR3 length: 13

CDR3 protein: CSGDAGYGYTF
V gene: TRBV29-1
J gene: TRBJ1-2
CDR3 length: 11

CDR3 protein: CATHQGAGEKLFF
V gene: TRBV6-5
J gene: TRBJ1-4
CDR3 length: 13

CDR3 protein: CSARETNAQYF
V gene: TRBV29-1
J gene: TRBJ2-4
CDR3 length: 11

CDR3 protein: CASSFETDSQTEAFF
V gene: TRBV12-3/TRBV12-4
J gene: TRBJ1-1
CDR3 length: 15

CDR3 protein: CASSQERVGTDTQYF
V gene: TRBV14
J gene: TRBJ2-3
CDR3 length: 15

CDR3 protein: CASSPPRNYEQYF
V gene: TRBV18
J gene: TRBJ2-7
CDR3 length: 13

CDR3 protein: CASSPGQQNTEAFF
V gene: TRBV12-3/TRBV12-4
J gene: TRBJ1-1
CDR3 length: 14

CDR3 protein: CASSLVDLPRLAGSYDEQFF
V gene: TRBV7-8
J gene: TRBJ2-1
CDR3 length: 20

CDR3 protein: CASSPLLAEETQYF
V gene: TRBV7-9
J gene: TRBJ2-5
CDR3 length: 14

CDR3 protein: CASSLVGYNEQFF
V gene: TRBV7-9
J gene: TRBJ2-1
CDR3 length: 13

CDR3 protein: CSARWGSPLHF
V gene: TRBV20-1
J gene: TRBJ1-6
CDR3 length: 11

CDR3 protein: CAWSLGYTYEQYF
V gene: TRBV30
J gene: TRBJ2-5
CDR3 length: 13

CDR3 protein: CASSFYAEMGNTIYF
V gene: TRBV28
J gene: TRBJ1-3
CDR3 length: 15

CDR3 protein: CDSSHDLLGANTEAFF
V gene: TRBV4-1
J gene: TRBJ1-1
CDR3 length: 16

CDR3 protein: CASSPGLAGGPDTQYF
V gene: TRBV7-9
J gene: TRBJ2-3
CDR3 length: 16

CDR3 protein: CSVGDLSASFGLDEQFF
V gene: TRBV29-1
J gene: TRBJ2-1
CDR3 length: 17

CDR3 protein: CSARALGPTSGQETQYF
V gene: TRBV20-1
J gene: TRBJ2-5
CDR3 length: 17

CDR3 protein: CSVGGQYSNQPQHF
V gene: TRBV29-1
J gene: TRBJ1-5
CDR3 length: 14

CDR3 protein: CASSQGRGWTEAFF
V gene: TRBV4-1
J gene: TRBJ1-1
CDR3 length: 14

CDR3 protein: CASSEFGTDTQYF
V gene: TRBV2
J gene: TRBJ2-3
CDR3 length: 13

CDR3 protein: CASSDRDTGELFF
V gene: TRBV6-4
J gene: TRBJ2-2
CDR3 length: 13

CDR3 protein: CASNPGTVTDTQYF
V gene: TRBV3-1
J gene: TRBJ2-3
CDR3 length: 14

CDR3 protein: CSVEATPYGYTF
V gene: TRBV29-1
J gene: TRBJ1-2
CDR3 length: 12

CDR3 protein: CASSDFTGDNEQFF
V gene: TRBV6-1
J gene: TRBJ2-1
CDR3 length: 14

CDR3 protein: CASSLSEITSLSYNEQFF
V gene: TRBV7-9
J gene: TRBJ2-1
CDR3 length: 18

CDR3 protein: CASRDTNTEAFF
V gene: TRBV19
J gene: TRBJ1-1
CDR3 length: 12

CDR3 protein: CASSMRTGGGTDTQYF
V gene: TRBV19
J gene: TRBJ2-3
CDR3 length: 16

CDR3 protein: CASSESWRGGREFNEQFF
V gene: TRBV4-1
J gene: TRBJ2-1
CDR3 length: 18

CDR3 protein: CASIQLSVGEQYF
V gene: TRBV7-8
J gene: TRBJ2-7
CDR3 length: 13

CDR3 protein: CASSPVHRDRADNEQFF
V gene: TRBV28
J gene: TRBJ2-1
CDR3 length: 17

CDR3 protein: CASSETRTGEAFF
V gene: TRBV10-1
J gene: TRBJ1-1
CDR3 length: 13

CDR3 protein: CSARDKSEWGFIGGADTEAFF
V gene: TRBV20-1
J gene: TRBJ1-1
CDR3 length: 21

CDR3 protein: CASSEFGTASGYTF
V gene: TRBV27
J gene: TRBJ1-2
CDR3 length: 14